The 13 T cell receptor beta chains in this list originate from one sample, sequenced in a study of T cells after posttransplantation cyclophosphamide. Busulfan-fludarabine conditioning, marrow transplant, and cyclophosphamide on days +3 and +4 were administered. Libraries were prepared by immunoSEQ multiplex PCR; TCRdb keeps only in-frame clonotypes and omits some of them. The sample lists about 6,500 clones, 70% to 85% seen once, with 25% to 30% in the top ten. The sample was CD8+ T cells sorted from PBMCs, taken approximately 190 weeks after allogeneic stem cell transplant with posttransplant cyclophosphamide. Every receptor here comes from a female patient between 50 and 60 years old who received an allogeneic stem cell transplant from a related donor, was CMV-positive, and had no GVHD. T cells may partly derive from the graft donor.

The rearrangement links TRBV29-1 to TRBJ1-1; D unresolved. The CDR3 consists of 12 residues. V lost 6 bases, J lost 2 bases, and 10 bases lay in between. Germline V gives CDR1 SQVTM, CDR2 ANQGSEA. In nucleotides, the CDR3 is TGCAGCGTCTCTATACCTAACACTGAAGCTTTCTTT. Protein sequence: CSVSIPNTEAFF.

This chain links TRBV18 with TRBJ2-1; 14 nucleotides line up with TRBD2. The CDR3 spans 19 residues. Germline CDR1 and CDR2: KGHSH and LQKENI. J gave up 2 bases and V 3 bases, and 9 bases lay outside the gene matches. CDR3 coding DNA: TGTGCCAGCTCACCCCCTGGACTAGCGGGAGGAAACACCTACAATGAGCAGTTCTTC. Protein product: CASSPPGLAGGNTYNEQFF.

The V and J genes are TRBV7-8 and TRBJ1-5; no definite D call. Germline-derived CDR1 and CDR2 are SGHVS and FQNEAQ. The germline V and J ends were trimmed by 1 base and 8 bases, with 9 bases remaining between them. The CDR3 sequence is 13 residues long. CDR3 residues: CASSLVFTKPQHF. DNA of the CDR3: TGTGCCAGCAGCTTAGTTTTCACAAAGCCCCAGCATTTT.

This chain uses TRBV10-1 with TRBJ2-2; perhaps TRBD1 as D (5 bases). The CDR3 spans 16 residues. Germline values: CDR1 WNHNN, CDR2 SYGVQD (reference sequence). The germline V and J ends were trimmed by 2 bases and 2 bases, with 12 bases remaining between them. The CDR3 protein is CASSESGRANTGELFF. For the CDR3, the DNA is TGCGCCAGCAGTGAGAGTGGCAGGGCTAACACCGGGGAGCTGTTTTTT.

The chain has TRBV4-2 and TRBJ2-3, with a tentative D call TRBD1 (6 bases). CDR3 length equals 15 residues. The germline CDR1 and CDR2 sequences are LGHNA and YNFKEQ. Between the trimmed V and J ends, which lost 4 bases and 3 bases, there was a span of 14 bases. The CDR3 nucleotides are TGTGCCAGCAGCCCACGACAGGAGGTGACAGATACGCAGTATTTT. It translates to CASSPRQEVTDTQYF.

The CDR3 region is CATRPLLDRGEQFF. The CDR3, as DNA: TGTGCCACCAGACCCCTACTGGACAGGGGTGAGCAGTTCTTC. The genes are TRBV15 and TRBJ2-1; 9 nucleotides match TRBD1. Trimming took 6 bases from V and 9 from J; bases not matched to a gene: 9. Per the germline V gene, CDR1 is LNHNV and CDR2 is YYDKDF (reference sequence). This CDR3 has 14 amino acids.

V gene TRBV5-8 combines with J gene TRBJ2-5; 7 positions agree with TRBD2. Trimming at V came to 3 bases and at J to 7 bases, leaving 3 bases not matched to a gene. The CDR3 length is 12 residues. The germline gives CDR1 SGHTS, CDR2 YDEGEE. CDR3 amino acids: CASSSGGRTQYF. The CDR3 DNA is TGTGCCAGCAGCTCGGGGGGTAGGACCCAGTACTTC.

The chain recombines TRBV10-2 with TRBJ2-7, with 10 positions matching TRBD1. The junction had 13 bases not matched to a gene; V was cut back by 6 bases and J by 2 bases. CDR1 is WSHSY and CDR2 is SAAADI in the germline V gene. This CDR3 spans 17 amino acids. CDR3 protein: CASSSGTGVSSTYEQYF. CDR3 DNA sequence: TGCGCCAGCAGCTCCGGGACAGGGGTCAGTTCGACCTACGAGCAGTACTTC.

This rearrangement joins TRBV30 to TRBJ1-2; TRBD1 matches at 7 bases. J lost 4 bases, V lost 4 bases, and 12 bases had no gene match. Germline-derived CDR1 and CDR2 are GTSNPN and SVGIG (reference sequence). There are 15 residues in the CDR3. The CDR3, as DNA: TGTGCCTGGACGGGTCTGGACAGGCTCATCTATGGCTACACCTTC. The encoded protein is CAWTGLDRLIYGYTF.

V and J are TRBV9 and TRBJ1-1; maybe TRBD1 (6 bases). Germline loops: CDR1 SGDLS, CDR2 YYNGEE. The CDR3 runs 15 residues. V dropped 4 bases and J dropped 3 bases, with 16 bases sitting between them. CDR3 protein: CASSPPREGDTEAFF. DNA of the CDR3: TGTGCCAGCAGCCCCCCCCGAGAGGGGGACACTGAAGCTTTCTTT.

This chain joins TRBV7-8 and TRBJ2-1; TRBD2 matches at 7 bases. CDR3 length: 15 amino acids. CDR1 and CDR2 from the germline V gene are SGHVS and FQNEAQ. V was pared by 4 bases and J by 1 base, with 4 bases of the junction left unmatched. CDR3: CASSSAGGSYNEQFF. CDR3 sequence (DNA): TGTGCCAGCAGCTCCGCCGGGGGGTCCTACAATGAGCAGTTCTTC.

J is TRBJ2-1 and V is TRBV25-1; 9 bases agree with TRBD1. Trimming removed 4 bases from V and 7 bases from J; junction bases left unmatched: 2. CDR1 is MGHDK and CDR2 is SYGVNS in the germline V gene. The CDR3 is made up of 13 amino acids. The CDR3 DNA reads TGTGCCAGCAGTGGGGACAGGGTAAATGAGCAGTTCTTC. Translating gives CASSGDRVNEQFF.

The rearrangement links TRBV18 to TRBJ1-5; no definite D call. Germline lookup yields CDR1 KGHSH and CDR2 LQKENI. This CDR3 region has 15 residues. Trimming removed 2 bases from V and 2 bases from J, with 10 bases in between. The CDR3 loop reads CASSPEQVGNQPQHF. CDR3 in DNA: TGTGCCAGCTCACCAGAACAAGTGGGCAATCAGCCCCAGCATTTT. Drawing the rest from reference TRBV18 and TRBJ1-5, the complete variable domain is NAGVMQNPRHLVRRRGQEARLRCSPMKGHSHVYWYRQLPEEGLKFMVYLQKENIIDESGMPKERFSAEFPKEGPSILRIQQVVRGDSAAYFCASSPEQVGNQPQHFGDGTRLSIL.